The present entry profiles one TCR beta chain with its context. The clone's antigen remains unknown. No quality values exist for individual bases; no much larger clone is one base distant. Taken from cysteine to phenylalanine, the CDR3 has 18 residues. The read is trimmed to its CDR3 DNA, 54 bases read in frame from base 1. V loses 4 bases, J loses 0 bases, and the germline ends lie 19 bases apart. The germline V gene (reference sequence) sets CDR1 to SGHKS and CDR2 to YYEKEE. Ficoll-Paque density gradient centrifugation was used to isolate PBMCs. The data are from a study of T-cell memory formation after mild COVID-19 (dated by TCRdb to the early 2020s). A note on the overall study: Most TCR sequence clusters were specific to one of the two donors. In a couple of donors, T-cell clones that expanded and contracted after mild COVID-19 were tracked by sequencing TCRalpha and TCRbeta repertoires over time. The cohort was made up of two young adult volunteers, one female and one male, who were previously healthy. General study outcomes and caveats: The study covered only two mild cases, and larger cohorts including severe cases with pre-infection samples were considered necessary. SARS-CoV-2 specificity of the second-wave clones peaking on day 37 was not confirmed. Some responding clones were found in pre-infection memory, which suggests that pre-existing cross-reactive memory T cells took part in the SARS-CoV-2 response. Balanced CD4/CD8 phenotypes were observed for clones contracting from day 15 to 85, whereas a bias towards CD4+ was observed for a second wave of clones expanding from day 15 to 37. Contracting CD4+ clones were found mainly in CM and EM memory subsets, while CD8+ clones were enriched in EMRA.

Sequencing used an Illumina NovaSeq 6000. cDNA libraries for TCRalpha and TCRbeta were prepared by 5'RACE using constant-segment primers, with sample barcodes and unique molecular identifiers added. RNA was extracted from every sample with Trizol reagent. The libraries were amplified in two PCR steps, and the second step added a second sample barcode and Illumina TruSeq adapters. The libraries were sequenced on an Illumina NovaSeq using 2 x 150 bp paired-end reads. As for how the authors treated the data: The reads were demultiplexed and collapsed into UMI-guided consensus sequences using migec v1.2.7. Using mixcr v2.1.11, UMI consensuses were aligned to TRA and TRB V and J templates and then assembled into clonotypes. Expanded or contracted clonotypes were those called significant by both edgeR and NoisET, with noise models trained on biological replicates. For edgeR calls, the cutoffs were a false discovery rate-adjusted p below 0.01 and a log2 fold-change threshold of 1. As an exploratory analysis of dynamics, PCA with hierarchical clustering was applied to max-normalized trajectories of the 1000 most abundant clonotypes. Each responding clone was given a CD4 or CD8 phenotype based on the CD4+ and CD8+ repertoires, which had been sequenced separately. TCRdb reworked the public reads: Q25 trimming with fastp, MiXCR clone assembly, productive beta chains retained. All rows with the same CDR3 protein become a single entry with the most common DNA and genes. These V and J calls are TCRdb output, not the study's own analysis. The sample table shows around 530,000 distinct CDR3 sequences, and approximately 21% are seen once. The top ten clonotypes cover approximately 8.4% of the sample.

The sequence links TRBV5-5 to TRBJ1-4; no D segment can be confidently identified. The sample consisted of PBMCs or a T cell subset sorted from them (not recorded which). This clonotype was obtained from an adult woman who had mild COVID-19 (a few samples of this study predate the infection). The sample titles of this study are shuffled in the database, so cell type and time point are left out; the donor was told from shared clones. DNA sequence: TGTGCCAGCAGCCGCTCTTTCCTTCCAAGCGCAACTAATGAAAAACTGTTTTTT. It translates as CASSRSFLPSATNEKLFF.